A selection of T cell receptor beta chains follows, all from one sample in a study of CD8+ T cells in alopecia areata. Using immunoSEQ multiplex PCR, the repertoire was profiled, and TCRdb retains in-frame clones only, with some absent. The table records 110,000 or so clones, under 40% of them present only once. Sequencing input: CD4+ T cells sorted from blood. The receptors shown here come from a human donor with alopecia areata. The CDR3 runs from the conserved cysteine through the conserved F or W. A D gene is named only where the DNA matches it firmly. Not all rows give a size; the values are once, few, many and, for expanded clones, a class.

j_call: TRBJ2-1
v_call: TRBV30
clone_size: -
d_call: TRBD2
cdr3_aa: CAWGLAENNEQFF
cdr3_nt: TGTGCCTGGGGACTAGCGGAAAACAATGAGCAGTTCTTC

j_call: TRBJ2-7
v_call: TRBV6-5
clone_size: few
d_call: -
cdr3_aa: CASSEGGEQYF
cdr3_nt: TGTGCCAGCAGTGAGGGTGGCGAGCAGTACTTC

j_call: TRBJ1-2
v_call: TRBV7-2
clone_size: few
d_call: -
cdr3_aa: CASSLALTDYGYTF
cdr3_nt: TGTGCCAGCAGCTTAGCGCTGACAGACTATGGCTACACCTTC

j_call: TRBJ2-5
v_call: TRBV18
clone_size: few
d_call: -
cdr3_aa: CASSPLETQYF
cdr3_nt: TGTGCCAGCTCACCACTGGAGACCCAGTACTTC

j_call: TRBJ1-5
v_call: TRBV28
clone_size: -
d_call: -
cdr3_aa: CASSLGFDFPQHF
cdr3_nt: TGTGCCAGCAGTTTAGGCTTTGATTTCCCCCAGCATTTT

j_call: TRBJ2-7
v_call: TRBV7-2
clone_size: -
d_call: TRBD1
cdr3_aa: CASSTGQHSYEQYF
cdr3_nt: TGTGCCAGCAGCACGGGACAGCACTCCTACGAGCAGTACTTC

j_call: TRBJ2-2
v_call: TRBV2
clone_size: -
d_call: TRBD1
cdr3_aa: CASAGQGAVTGELFF
cdr3_nt: TGTGCCAGCGCTGGACAGGGGGCTGTAACCGGGGAGCTGTTTTTT

j_call: TRBJ2-6
v_call: TRBV29-1
clone_size: -
d_call: TRBD1
cdr3_aa: CSVSTGPPSGANVLTF
cdr3_nt: TGCAGCGTTTCGACAGGGCCGCCCTCTGGGGCCAACGTCCTGACTTTC

j_call: TRBJ2-7
v_call: TRBV4-3
clone_size: -
d_call: -
cdr3_aa: CASSQDFDSYEQYF
cdr3_nt: TGCGCCAGCAGCCAAGATTTCGACAGCTACGAGCAGTACTTC

j_call: TRBJ1-4
v_call: TRBV4-1
clone_size: few
d_call: -
cdr3_aa: CASSPTRARREKLFF
cdr3_nt: TGCGCCAGCAGCCCGACCCGGGCCCGCAGAGAAAAACTGTTTTTT

j_call: TRBJ1-1
v_call: TRBV29-1
clone_size: few
d_call: -
cdr3_aa: CSVEGLVRERTEAFF
cdr3_nt: TGCAGCGTTGAAGGCCTAGTCAGGGAGAGGACTGAAGCTTTCTTT

j_call: TRBJ1-1
v_call: TRBV9
clone_size: once
d_call: TRBD1
cdr3_aa: CASSQGRDSFLNTEAFF
cdr3_nt: TGTGCCAGCAGCCAGGGGAGGGACAGCTTCTTGAACACTGAAGCTTTCTTT

j_call: TRBJ2-2
v_call: TRBV2
clone_size: -
d_call: -
cdr3_aa: CASSLSGINTGELFF
cdr3_nt: TGTGCCAGCAGCCTGAGTGGGATAAACACCGGGGAGCTGTTTTTT

j_call: TRBJ2-5
v_call: TRBV5-1
clone_size: few
d_call: TRBD2
cdr3_aa: CASSEGLAGVRETQYF
cdr3_nt: TGCGCCAGCAGTGAAGGACTAGCGGGAGTTAGAGAGACCCAGTACTTC

j_call: TRBJ2-1
v_call: TRBV29-1
clone_size: -
d_call: -
cdr3_aa: CSVEISGRNEQFF
cdr3_nt: TGCAGCGTTGAAATTAGCGGCCGGAATGAGCAGTTCTTC

j_call: TRBJ2-2
v_call: TRBV6-6
clone_size: -
d_call: TRBD1
cdr3_aa: CASRQGAGTGELFF
cdr3_nt: TGTGCCAGCAGACAGGGGGCAGGCACCGGGGAGCTGTTTTTT

j_call: TRBJ2-3
v_call: TRBV6-6
clone_size: -
d_call: -
cdr3_aa: CASRRRAAGDTQYF
cdr3_nt: TGTGCCAGCAGAAGGAGGGCTGCAGGAGATACGCAGTATTTT

j_call: TRBJ1-1
v_call: TRBV27
clone_size: -
d_call: -
cdr3_aa: CASSSYLRNTEAFF
cdr3_nt: TGTGCCAGCAGTTCCTATTTACGGAACACTGAAGCTTTCTTT

j_call: TRBJ1-1
v_call: TRBV5-1
clone_size: -
d_call: -
cdr3_aa: CASSRTGGRFEAFF
cdr3_nt: TGCGCCAGCAGCCGAACCGGGGGACGGTTTGAAGCTTTCTTT

j_call: TRBJ1-1
v_call: TRBV28
clone_size: few
d_call: -
cdr3_aa: CASTIHRARTEAFF
cdr3_nt: TGTGCCAGCACCATACACAGGGCGAGAACTGAAGCTTTCTTT

j_call: TRBJ2-3
v_call: TRBV7-2
clone_size: -
d_call: -
cdr3_aa: CASSWAQGSTDTQYF
cdr3_nt: TGTGCCAGCAGCTGGGCGCAGGGGAGCACAGATACGCAGTATTTT

j_call: TRBJ2-1
v_call: TRBV5-4
clone_size: once
d_call: TRBD2
cdr3_aa: CASSSAGGRTYNEQFF
cdr3_nt: TGTGCCAGCAGCTCGGCGGGGGGCAGAACCTACAATGAGCAGTTCTTC

j_call: TRBJ1-5
v_call: TRBV14
clone_size: -
d_call: -
cdr3_aa: CASSQDRGRNQPQHF
cdr3_nt: TGTGCCAGCAGCCAAGATCGAGGGAGGAATCAGCCCCAGCATTTT

j_call: TRBJ2-3
v_call: TRBV29-1
clone_size: few
d_call: -
cdr3_aa: CSVVGRKARTDTQYF
cdr3_nt: TGCAGCGTTGTGGGGAGGAAGGCTCGCACAGATACGCAGTATTTT

j_call: TRBJ2-5
v_call: TRBV5-1
clone_size: -
d_call: -
cdr3_aa: CASSVSGDSETQYF
cdr3_nt: TGCGCCAGCAGCGTTTCAGGGGATTCGGAGACCCAGTACTTC

j_call: TRBJ2-7
v_call: TRBV27
clone_size: few
d_call: TRBD2
cdr3_aa: CASSLKGLAGSRYEQYF
cdr3_nt: TGTGCCAGCAGTTTAAAGGGACTAGCGGGCTCACGCTACGAGCAGTACTTC

j_call: TRBJ2-1
v_call: TRBV11-2
clone_size: few
d_call: -
cdr3_aa: CASSLVLTGEQFF
cdr3_nt: TGTGCCAGCAGCTTAGTTTTAACGGGGGAGCAGTTCTTC

j_call: TRBJ2-2
v_call: TRBV29-1
clone_size: once
d_call: -
cdr3_aa: CSVAQGGNTGELFF
cdr3_nt: TGCAGCGTTGCGCAGGGGGGGAACACCGGGGAGCTGTTTTTT

j_call: TRBJ2-3
v_call: TRBV30
clone_size: once
d_call: -
cdr3_aa: CAWIGNRGTDTQYF
cdr3_nt: TGTGCCTGGATCGGGAACAGGGGCACAGATACGCAGTATTTT

j_call: TRBJ2-2
v_call: TRBV5-6
clone_size: -
d_call: -
cdr3_aa: CASSLTRGMAGELFF
cdr3_nt: TGTGCCAGCAGCCTCACCAGGGGTATGGCCGGGGAGCTGTTTTTT

j_call: TRBJ2-1
v_call: TRBV10-3
clone_size: -
d_call: -
cdr3_aa: CAISESDEQFF
cdr3_nt: TGTGCCATCAGTGAGTCTGATGAGCAGTTCTTC

j_call: TRBJ2-1
v_call: TRBV18
clone_size: -
d_call: -
cdr3_aa: CASSPGAKDEQFF
cdr3_nt: TGTGCCAGCTCACCGGGGGCCAAAGATGAGCAGTTCTTC

j_call: TRBJ2-1
v_call: TRBV2
clone_size: -
d_call: -
cdr3_aa: CASGDNPSSYNEQFF
cdr3_nt: TGTGCCAGCGGGGACAATCCAAGCTCCTACAATGAGCAGTTCTTC

j_call: TRBJ2-1
v_call: TRBV6-5
clone_size: -
d_call: -
cdr3_aa: CASLNQLGNEQFF
cdr3_nt: TGTGCCAGCCTAAACCAACTAGGCAATGAGCAGTTCTTC

j_call: TRBJ2-7
v_call: TRBV5-1
clone_size: -
d_call: TRBD1
cdr3_aa: CASSLGGTGESDF
cdr3_nt: TGCGCCAGCAGCTTGGGAGGAACAGGGGAAAGCGACTTC

j_call: TRBJ1-3
v_call: TRBV30
clone_size: -
d_call: -
cdr3_aa: CAWTGSPLTTIYF
cdr3_nt: TGTGCCTGGACCGGGAGCCCACTGACCACCATATATTTT

j_call: TRBJ2-5
v_call: TRBV29-1
clone_size: -
d_call: -
cdr3_aa: CSVAELLQETQYF
cdr3_nt: TGCAGCGTTGCGGAGTTGCTCCAAGAGACCCAGTACTTC

j_call: TRBJ2-5
v_call: TRBV14
clone_size: many
d_call: -
cdr3_aa: CASSQRPRETQYF
cdr3_nt: TGTGCCAGCAGCCAACGACCGAGGGAGACCCAGTACTTC

j_call: TRBJ2-1
v_call: TRBV29-1
clone_size: few
d_call: TRBD1
cdr3_aa: CSVLGQGLWDEQFF
cdr3_nt: TGCAGCGTGCTGGGACAGGGCCTTTGGGATGAGCAGTTCTTC

j_call: TRBJ2-1
v_call: TRBV25-1
clone_size: -
d_call: -
cdr3_aa: CASSARRASGYNEQFF
cdr3_nt: TGTGCCAGCAGTGCCCGCAGGGCCTCGGGATACAATGAGCAGTTCTTC

j_call: TRBJ2-5
v_call: TRBV6-5
clone_size: -
d_call: -
cdr3_aa: CATLGAARETQYF
cdr3_nt: TGTGCCACGCTCGGAGCGGCTAGGGAGACCCAGTACTTC

j_call: TRBJ1-2
v_call: TRBV7-2
clone_size: -
d_call: -
cdr3_aa: CASSLTRGYGYTF
cdr3_nt: TGTGCCAGCAGCCTCACGCGGGGCTATGGCTACACCTTC

j_call: TRBJ1-5
v_call: TRBV6-5
clone_size: -
d_call: TRBD1
cdr3_aa: CASSYSGTGDQPQHF
cdr3_nt: TGTGCCAGCAGTTATTCCGGGACAGGGGACCAGCCCCAGCATTTT

j_call: TRBJ2-6
v_call: TRBV7-9
clone_size: -
d_call: -
cdr3_aa: CASSPNSGANVLTF
cdr3_nt: TGTGCCAGCAGCCCAAACTCTGGGGCCAACGTCCTGACTTTC

j_call: TRBJ2-3
v_call: TRBV29-1
clone_size: few
d_call: -
cdr3_aa: CSVEGPPPTDTQYF
cdr3_nt: TGCAGCGTTGAGGGCCCCCCACCCACAGATACGCAGTATTTT

j_call: TRBJ1-2
v_call: TRBV29-1
clone_size: -
d_call: -
cdr3_aa: CSVEGRQSYGYTF
cdr3_nt: TGCAGCGTTGAAGGCAGACAGTCCTATGGCTACACCTTC

j_call: TRBJ1-1
v_call: TRBV7-3
clone_size: few
d_call: -
cdr3_aa: CASSDDMNTEAFF
cdr3_nt: TGTGCCAGCAGCGACGACATGAACACTGAAGCTTTCTTT

j_call: TRBJ2-1
v_call: TRBV7-8
clone_size: -
d_call: TRBD2
cdr3_aa: CASSRLAGGGNEQFF
cdr3_nt: TGTGCCAGCAGCCGTCTAGCGGGAGGGGGTAATGAGCAGTTCTTC